The T cell receptor beta chain under discussion was sequenced for a study of T-cell reconstitution after alpha-beta-depleted transplantation in children listed by TCRdb under 2016. Background on the whole study: Using TCR repertoire profiling, the study followed T-cell immune reconstitution in a quantitative way in children after TCRalphabeta/CD19-depleted allogeneic hematopoietic cell transplantation.

The CDR3 has 16 amino acids, counting the end cysteine and phenylalanine. Left in the record is the CDR3 DNA by itself, 48 bases read in frame from the first base. The germline V gene (reference sequence) sets CDR1 to SGHKS and CDR2 to YYEKEE. Cut back by 0 bases and 4 bases, the V and J ends lie 16 bases apart. For this clonotype: Its antigen has not been determined. No per-base quality is available; no much larger clone lies one base away.

Libraries came from PCR. TCRdb records Illumina HiSeq 2500 as the sequencer. TCR library preparation used molecular barcoding, with unique molecular identifiers applied to normalize quantification of the TCRbeta repertoire. TCRdb redid the processing of the public reads, applying fastp at Q25 and MiXCR, and retained in-frame beta chains. All rows with the same CDR3 protein become a single entry with the most common DNA and genes. This sample is represented by more than 250,000 distinct CDR3 sequences; 9.9% of them were singletons. In total, the top ten clones hold around 9.1% of the sample. This TCR came from a human donor who donated a stem cell graft to a child with SCID. The chain is made from TRBV5-5 and TRBJ1-2, with the D gene not clear enough to name. The sequencing used PBMCs from the stem cell graft donor, collected from the stem cell graft. The sequenced DNA is TGTGCCAGCAGCTTGGGTGGTGCAGGTTTTATCTATGGCTACACCTTC. Its protein is CASSLGGAGFIYGYTF.